This T cell receptor beta chain comes out of a study of blood T cell repertoires in COVID-19 (dated by TCRdb to the early 2020s). About the full investigation: Collaborator samples came from the United States, Italy and Spain and covered acute and convalescent phases of COVID-19. Where HLA class I and class II types were available, the types were taken from metadata supplied by the sample provider, not from assay-based typing. The prospective study material was composed of cDNA or gDNA derived from T cells, B-cell-depleted T cells, or PBMCs. A de-identified subject ID, COVID-19 status, age in years and sex were almost always included in the sample metadata. A freely available public database, intended as a resource for researchers studying the immune response to SARS-CoV-2, is where the repertoires were released. The dataset comprised deeply sampled blood TCRbeta repertoires from subjects exposed to, actively infected with, or recovered from COVID-19. Samples came from the ongoing ImmuneRACE study (first 160 participants) plus 1,254 subjects from 6 global collaborators.

Participants in the prospective study were aged 18 to 89 years, lived in about two dozen United States geographic areas, and enrolled through a virtual design. In the prospective study, cohorts were assigned on the basis of participant-reported clinical history obtained from a screening survey and a study questionnaire. A participant counted as exposed if, within 2 weeks of entering the study, that participant had been in contact with someone who had a PCR-confirmed or clinician-diagnosed COVID-19 case. Each participant in the prospective study had whole blood, serum and a nasopharyngeal or oropharyngeal swab collected by mobile phlebotomists. Additional blood draws and questionnaires over an approximately 2-month period could optionally be provided by prospective study participants. Prospective study blood samples were shipped either frozen or at room temperature before DNA extraction. TCRbeta CDR3 regions were amplified from genomic DNA using the immunoSEQ Assay, a bias-controlled multiplex PCR. Concerning the study's data processing: The number of nucleated cells in each sample was estimated from the amplification of reference gene primers within the assay. To quantify the absolute abundance of each unique TCRbeta CDR3 rearrangement, sequence reads were collapsed and filtered. For each sample, productive Simpson clonality was calculated as the square root of Simpson's diversity index over productive rearrangements. TCRdb obtained this table from immuneACCESS and retained in-frame rearrangements with V and J assigned. These tables miss some clones; where compared with another copy, unresolved V genes account for less than half of the shortfall, and the remainder is unexplained. Clone size and the V and J calls come from that table; the DNA yielded D and trimming. The sample table shows nearly 250,000 clones, and about 87% are seen once. The ten largest clones represent 0.85% to 0.95% of the sample.

What the work shows at the level of the full study, not this receptor alone: Clinical and demographic metadata were provided uncurated, with the amount varying by source and participant.

Regarding this clone: Its target antigen remains unknown. Base qualities are not provided; no much larger clone lies one nucleotide away.

V is pruned by 6 bases and J by 3 bases, leaving 7 bases of the junction without a gene match. CDR1 and CDR2 are drawn from the germline V gene: SNHLY, FYNNEI. The CDR3 contains 14 residues, cysteine and valine counted. The only DNA kept is the CDR3, 42 bases in frame from the first base. The sequencing input was PBMCs or T cells enriched from blood (not recorded which). Here the chain combines TRBV2 and TRBJ2-7, and TRBD2 aligns with 8 junction nucleotides. The clonotype originates from a man aged 45 to 65 who had been exposed to COVID-19. The CDR3 sequence is CASRRLASIYEQYV. The DNA sequence is TGTGCCAGCAGGAGACTAGCGTCGATCTACGAGCAGTACGTC.